This T cell receptor (beta chain) was recorded in a study of T cell repertoires in cytomegalovirus infection. Across the whole study: Public TCR beta signatures were indicative of both CMV infection and a matching HLA type.

This clonotype was seen repeatedly, ten times or more. Its antigen is undetermined. Study observations and caveats: The cumulative frequency of public TCR beta families distinguished individuals who carried CMV together with the relevant HLA.

MiXCR, run by TCRdb on the reads, gives a single entry per CDR3 protein. Of 630,000 or so distinct CDR3 sequences detected, approximately 24% appear once; the ten largest clones hold 8%. This CDR3 has 14 residues. V lost 8 bases and J 2 bases, leaving 15 bases between the germline ends. Germline V gene lookup returns CDR1 SGHTA and CDR2 FQGNSA. The rearrangement links TRBV7-2 to TRBJ1-2, with D maybe TRBD1 (6 bases). The sequenced material came from CD8+ T cells from PBMCs. The clonotype comes from a human donor in good health (CMV status not recorded). Some clones in this sample may be carry-over from other donors' samples. Written as DNA, the CDR3 is TGTGCCAGCGCGTCAGGAGGGGGAAACTATGGCTACACCTTC. Translated, it gives CASASGGGNYGYTF.